A single sample gave rise to the 3 T cell receptor beta chains below, sequenced in a study of CD8 T cells in ankylosing spondylitis. TCRdb called the 5' RACE reads again in MiXCR, with one record for every CDR3 protein. The sample has approximately 350,000 distinct CDR3 sequences, 20% seen once. What was sequenced was blood, either unsorted or a sorted T cell fraction (not recorded which). Source of these receptors: a male donor with ankylosing spondylitis or in good health (not recorded which).

This clonotype was observed a few times. The chain carries TRBV5-1 and TRBJ1-1; possible D gene TRBD1, 6 bases. Germline lookup yields CDR1 SGHRS and CDR2 YFSETQ. V lost 5 bases, J lost 3 bases, and 11 bases lay in between. The CDR3 consists of 13 residues. CDR3 loop: CASSLQGYTEAFF. DNA for the CDR3: TGCGCCAGCAGTCTACAGGGATACACTGAAGCTTTCTTT.

V usage is TRBV6-5 and J usage is TRBJ2-3; D might be TRBD1 or TRBD2, each matching 6 bases. Trimming removed 8 bases at V and 2 bases at J, with 8 bases between. The CDR3 loop spans 12 amino acids. Germline CDR1 and CDR2: MNHEY and SVGAGI. CDR3 sequence: CASGGPTDTQYF. The CDR3 coding sequence is TGTGCCAGCGGGGGGCCCACAGATACGCAGTATTTT.

This clonotype has a handful of counts. The rearrangement joins TRBV12-3 or TRBV12-4 to TRBJ2-5, with D unresolved. Deletions cut 7 bases from V and 5 bases from J, with 11 bases between. The CDR3 contains 12 residues. DNA for the CDR3: TGTGCCAGCACCCTATCAGCGGAGACCCAGTACTTC. This translates into CASTLSAETQYF.